These 22 T cell receptor beta chains were all obtained from the same sample, sequenced in a study of T cells in Graves' hyperthyroidism and ophthalmopathy. TCR beta CDR3 region amplification was performed from RNA transcripts. The HTBI primer set was used in a first-round RT-PCR of the TCR CDR3. TCRdb reprocessed the multiplex PCR reads with MiXCR, giving one entry per CDR3 protein. The sample shows some 500,000 distinct CDR3 sequences, approximately 15% of them seen only once. The sample comprised blood. The receptors come from a young woman with Graves' hyperthyroidism.

The V call is TRBV5-5, the J call TRBJ1-5; D is unclear. The length of the CDR3 is 17 residues. CDR1 is SGHKS and CDR2 is YYEKEE in the germline V gene (reference sequence). V was trimmed by 2 bases and J by 0 bases, leaving 15 bases between them. The CDR3 DNA sequence: TGTGCCAGCAGCTTCGACTCGGCCACCTATAGCAATCAGCCCCAGCATTTT. It is translated as CASSFDSATYSNQPQHF.

This clonotype was counted at least ten times. The V call is TRBV20-1, the J call TRBJ1-4; no firm D call. Germline CDR1 and CDR2: DFQATT and SNEGSKA (reference sequence). Trimming took off 2 bases at V and 1 base at J, with 8 bases between the two ends. The CDR3 has 14 residues. CDR3 nucleotides: TGCAGTGCTAGACTCCGACGAACTAATGAAAAACTGTTTTTT. Protein sequence: CSARLRRTNEKLFF.

The chain carries TRBV6-4 and TRBJ2-1; possible D gene TRBD2, 5 bases. The CDR3 is made up of 16 amino acids. The V gene's germline CDR1 is MRHNA and CDR2 SNTAGT. V dropped 0 bases and J dropped 0 bases, with 9 bases sitting between them. The CDR3 bases are TGTGCCAGCAGTGACTCGAAGCGGACCTCCTACAATGAGCAGTTCTTC. Protein sequence: CASSDSKRTSYNEQFF.

This clonotype was observed many times. The chain carries TRBV3-1 and TRBJ2-4; D unresolved. Trimming removed 0 bases from V and 4 bases from J, with 13 bases in between. This CDR3 region has 16 residues. In germline, CDR1 is LGHDT, CDR2 YNNKEL (reference sequence). CDR3 DNA: TGTGCCAGCAGCCAAGATTATACGGGCAGGAAAAACATTCAGTACTTC. Amino acids: CASSQDYTGRKNIQYF.

This clonotype came up a few times. The chain is built from TRBV18 and TRBJ2-6; TRBD1 is a possible D gene (5 bases). Trimming pared 4 bases from V and 0 bases from J, leaving 13 bases between. The germline V gene encodes CDR1 KGHSH and CDR2 LQKENI. The CDR3 runs 17 residues. The CDR3 loop is CASSLLQENSGANVLTF. CDR3 DNA sequence: TGTGCCAGCTCACTTCTACAGGAAAACTCTGGGGCCAACGTCCTGACTTTC. Full variable domain (rest looked up from reference TRBV18 and TRBJ2-6): NAGVMQNPRHLVRRRGQEARLRCSPMKGHSHVYWYRQLPEEGLKFMVYLQKENIIDESGMPKERFSAEFPKEGPSILRIQQVVRGDSAAYFCASSLLQENSGANVLTFGAGSRLTVL.

CDR3 coding DNA: TGTGCCAGCAGCCCCGGGGCCAGGGCGGTCAATGAGCAGTTCTTC. The encoded protein is CASSPGARAVNEQFF. The J gene is TRBJ2-1, the V gene TRBV7-3; the D gene could be TRBD1 or TRBD2 (5 bases each). Per germline, CDR1 SGHTA and CDR2 FQGTGA. This CDR3 comprises 15 residues. V gave up 5 bases and J gave up 6 bases, with 17 bases separating them. Based on the CDR3 plus reference TRBV7-3 and TRBJ2-1, the full variable domain is GAGVSQTPSNKVTEKGKYVELRCDPISGHTALYWYRQSLGQGPEFLIYFQGTGAADDSGLPNDRFFAVRPEGSVSTLKIQRTERGDSAVYLCASSPGARAVNEQFFGPGTRLTVL.

This clonotype was seen repeatedly, ten times or more. As DNA, the CDR3 is TGTGCCTGGAGTTATAGCGGGACAGATACGCAGTATTTT. Its translation: CAWSYSGTDTQYF. J is TRBJ2-3 and V is TRBV30; 7 positions match TRBD2. CDR1 is GTSNPN and CDR2 is SVGIG in the germline V gene (reference sequence). This CDR3 comprises 13 residues. The ends lost 2 bases at V and 3 bases at J; junction bases unmatched: 2.

This clonotype has just a few counts. J is TRBJ2-2 and V is TRBV5-1, with TRBD2 identical over 8 bases. The CDR3 has 16 residues. Unmatched junction bases numbered 12, after V lost 4 bases and J lost 7 bases. Germline values: CDR1 SGHRS, CDR2 YFSETQ. The CDR3 DNA sequence: TGCGCCAGCAGCCAAAATGGACAGCGGGGGAGCGGGGAGCTGTTTTTT. Translated: CASSQNGQRGSGELFF.

The table lists this clonotype with many counts. The rearrangement joins TRBV7-9 to TRBJ1-4; D unclear. The germline gives CDR1 SEHNR, CDR2 FQNEAQ (reference sequence). Trimming stripped 6 bases from V and 2 bases from J, with 10 bases between. The CDR3 contains 14 residues. This CDR3 reads CASSPGGTNEKLFF. The CDR3 DNA follows: TGTGCCAGCAGTCCAGGAGGGACTAATGAAAAACTGTTTTTT.

The CDR3 DNA reads as TGTGCCAGCAGTCCCTCCAGACTCCTCCACCCCTATAGCACAGATACGCAGTATTTT. This codes for CASSPSRLLHPYSTDTQYF. The J gene is TRBJ2-3, the V gene TRBV6-1; D is unresolved. Germline CDR1 and CDR2: MNHNS and SASEGT. The V end lost 5 bases, the J end lost 0 bases, and 24 bases lay between the germline ends. This CDR3 spans 19 amino acids.

The sample holds many counts of this clonotype. The chain is built from TRBV11-2 and TRBJ2-7; possibly TRBD2 for D (6 bases). The V end was cut by 8 bases, the J end by 4 bases, with 27 bases between. The length of the CDR3 is 17 residues. Germline loops: CDR1 SGHAT, CDR2 FQNNGV. Here the CDR3 reads CASWSSWREHRNYEQYV. CDR3 nucleotides: TGTGCCAGCTGGTCAAGTTGGAGGGAGCACAGGAATTACGAGCAGTACGTC.

This clonotype was detected ten times or more. The chain employs TRBV24-1 and TRBJ2-2, with 13 nucleotides matching TRBD2. The germline V gene has CDR1 KGHDR and CDR2 SFDVKD. Trimming removed 8 bases from V and 7 bases from J; junction bases left unmatched: 9. The CDR3 sequence is 16 residues long. The CDR3 DNA follows: TGTGCCACCACCCGGACTAGCGGGAGCCTGGTCGGGGAGCTGTTTTTT. It yields the protein CATTRTSGSLVGELFF.

This clonotype was recorded at least ten times. In nucleotides, the CDR3 is TGTGCCAGCAGCTACCGGGGGAGCTCCTACAATGAGCAGTTCTTC. Protein sequence: CASSYRGSSYNEQFF. The rearrangement links TRBV7-2 to TRBJ2-1; D might be TRBD2 (6 bases). Germline assignment: CDR1 SGHTA and CDR2 FQGNSA. CDR3 length: 15 amino acids. V dropped 4 bases and J dropped 0 bases, with 10 bases sitting between them.

The chain has TRBV4-1 and TRBJ1-5; unclear D gene. Germline values: CDR1 MGHRA, CDR2 YSYEKL. The CDR3 consists of 16 residues. V shed 3 bases and J shed 4 bases, with 16 bases lying between them. CDR3 loop: CASSQELGMGNQPQHF. DNA of the CDR3: TGCGCCAGCAGCCAGGAATTGGGTATGGGGAATCAGCCCCAGCATTTT.

This clonotype was detected ten times or more. CDR3 nucleotide sequence: TGCGCCAGCAGCCCAACAGCGGGAGGGGACACTGAAGCTTTCTTT. It specifies CASSPTAGGDTEAFF. V is TRBV4-1 and J is TRBJ1-1, with a possible D match to TRBD1 (5 bases). The germline gives CDR1 MGHRA, CDR2 YSYEKL. Trimming removed 4 bases at V and 3 bases at J, with 15 bases between. CDR3 size: 15 residues.

The V gene is TRBV6-2 or TRBV6-3, the J gene TRBJ2-4, with a weak D call TRBD2 (6 bases). CDR3 length: 11 residues. Looked up from germline, CDR1 is MNHEY and CDR2 is SVGEGT. V lost 4 bases, J lost 15 bases, and 13 bases lay in between. In DNA, the CDR3 is TGTGCCAGCAGTTCAATGGGGGGAGTGTACTTC. It encodes CASSSMGGVYF.

This clonotype appeared many times. The chain couples TRBV29-1 to TRBJ2-1; TRBD2 aligns across 9 bases. In germline, CDR1 is SQVTM, CDR2 ANQGSEA. The CDR3 runs 12 residues. Trimming took 6 bases from V and 7 from J; bases not matched to a gene: 4. The CDR3 reads CSVEGLANEQFF. The DNA of the CDR3 is TGCAGCGTGGAGGGACTAGCAAATGAGCAGTTCTTC.

This sequence joins TRBV6-1 and TRBJ2-7; TRBD2 matches 12 bases. Unmatched junction bases numbered 6, after V lost 5 bases and J lost 4 bases. The germline V gene has CDR1 MNHNS and CDR2 SASEGT. The CDR3 runs to 15 residues. The chain's CDR3 is CASSLDGTSGYEQYV. CDR3 sequence (DNA): TGTGCCAGCAGTCTCGATGGGACTAGCGGGTACGAGCAGTACGTC.

Concerning this clonotype: Because it lacks the conserved phenylalanine or tryptophan at the end, this CDR3 is likely a read error. V and J are TRBV5-1 and TRBJ1-5; a possible D gene is TRBD1 (5 bases). The CDR3 loop spans 16 amino acids. Germline CDR1 SGHRS, CDR2 YFSETQ. Trimming shortened V by 0 bases and J by 2 bases, and 12 bases separated the two germline ends. CDR3 DNA: TGCGCCAGCAGCTTGGGGGGGGGGGATGGCAATCAGCCCCAGCATGTT. Translation: CASSLGGGDGNQPQHV.

This clonotype occurred a few times. The rearrangement uses TRBV20-1 and TRBJ1-5, with D possibly matching TRBD1 (5 bases). CDR3 length: 15 amino acids. Trimming pared 6 bases from V and 2 bases from J, leaving 17 bases between. Germline loops: CDR1 DFQATT, CDR2 SNEGSKA (reference sequence). The CDR3 coding sequence is TGCAGTGCCAGAATAGCCGGGGCCCGCAATCAGCCCCAGCATTTT. Translation: CSARIAGARNQPQHF.

This clonotype was found many times. The rearrangement links TRBV27 to TRBJ1-5; 7 bases match TRBD1. Looked up from germline, CDR1 is MNHEY and CDR2 is SMNVEV (reference sequence). V lost 6 bases and J lost 3; bases outside the gene matches: 8. This CDR3 spans 15 amino acids. Here the CDR3 DNA reads TGTGCCAGCAGCTCAACAGGGGCCGACAATCAGCCCCAGCATTTT. Translation: CASSSTGADNQPQHF.

This clonotype was observed at least ten times. The J gene is TRBJ2-7, the V gene TRBV9, with unresolved D. Deletions cut 1 base from V and 7 bases from J, with 6 bases between. Germline V CDR1 and CDR2: SGDLS, YYNGEE. The CDR3 has 11 residues. CDR3 region: CASSVSTEQYF. The CDR3 DNA is TGTGCCAGCAGCGTATCGACAGAGCAGTACTTC.